The rows below give T cell receptor beta chains drawn from one sample of a study of T cell changes during pregnancy in multiple sclerosis. Only in-frame clones appear in the TCRdb table, and some are missing; sequencing was by immunoSEQ multiplex PCR. The sample shows roughly 80,000 clones, about 90% of them seen only once. The sequencing here drew on peripheral blood, taken before pregnancy. The receptors stem from a female donor with multiple sclerosis, enrolled in a pregnancy study. Both conserved end residues are part of each CDR3. A D gene is named only where the DNA matches it firmly. Expanded clones are given a class, and other clones once, few, many or no size at all.

abundance: -
v_gene: TRBV27
d_gene: TRBD1
j_gene: TRBJ1-2
CDR3nt: TGTGCCAGCAGTTTATCCCAATCGCTTTACAGGGGGAGCTATGGCTACACCTTC
CDR3aa: CASSLSQSLYRGSYGYTF

abundance: -
v_gene: TRBV7-6
d_gene: TRBD1
j_gene: TRBJ2-1
CDR3nt: TGTGCCAGCAGCCCGACAGGGCTCTACAATGAGCAGTTCTTC
CDR3aa: CASSPTGLYNEQFF

abundance: -
v_gene: TRBV19
d_gene: -
j_gene: TRBJ1-2
CDR3nt: TGTGCCAGTAGTAACACGCTAGCTAACTATGGCTACACCTTC
CDR3aa: CASSNTLANYGYTF

abundance: -
v_gene: TRBV5-4
d_gene: TRBD1
j_gene: TRBJ2-5
CDR3nt: TGTGCCAGCAGCCCGCGACAGGGGCGGGAGACCCAGTACTTC
CDR3aa: CASSPRQGRETQYF

abundance: -
v_gene: TRBV7-3
d_gene: -
j_gene: TRBJ2-2
CDR3nt: TGTGCCAGCAGCCCGATTGGGGCCACCGGGGAGCTGTTTTTT
CDR3aa: CASSPIGATGELFF

abundance: -
v_gene: TRBV18
d_gene: TRBD1
j_gene: TRBJ1-3
CDR3nt: TGTGCCAGCTCACCAGGGACAGAAAACACCATATATTTT
CDR3aa: CASSPGTENTIYF

abundance: -
v_gene: TRBV7-2
d_gene: -
j_gene: TRBJ1-2
CDR3nt: TGTGCCAGCAGCGTTAGCGGGGGGAACTATGGCTACACCTTC
CDR3aa: CASSVSGGNYGYTF

abundance: once
v_gene: TRBV7-9
d_gene: -
j_gene: TRBJ1-4
CDR3nt: TGTGCCAGCAGCTTCGGCGACCAGGGGTTGAATGAAAAACTGTTTTTT
CDR3aa: CASSFGDQGLNEKLFF

abundance: -
v_gene: TRBV18
d_gene: -
j_gene: TRBJ1-3
CDR3nt: TGTGCCAGCTCACGGCTTAGCTCTGAAAGGATCTCTGGAAACACCATATATTTT
CDR3aa: CASSRLSSERISGNTIYF

abundance: -
v_gene: TRBV5-6
d_gene: -
j_gene: TRBJ1-5
CDR3nt: TGTGCCAGCAGCTTGCTCGGAGACAATCAGCCCCAGCATTTT
CDR3aa: CASSLLGDNQPQHF

abundance: -
v_gene: TRBV5-5
d_gene: -
j_gene: TRBJ1-1
CDR3nt: TGTGCCAGCCCTGGGGGGACTGAAGCTTTCTTT
CDR3aa: CASPGGTEAFF

abundance: -
v_gene: TRBV5-1
d_gene: -
j_gene: TRBJ1-1
CDR3nt: TGCGCCAGCAGCGAGGACAGCATCATGAACACTGAAGCTTTCTTT
CDR3aa: CASSEDSIMNTEAFF

abundance: -
v_gene: TRBV27
d_gene: -
j_gene: TRBJ2-7
CDR3nt: TGTGCCAGCAGCCTCCTATCCTCCTACGAGCAGTACTTC
CDR3aa: CASSLLSSYEQYF

abundance: -
v_gene: TRBV27
d_gene: -
j_gene: TRBJ2-3
CDR3nt: TGTGCCAGCAGCAGGGGATCCACTAGCACAGATACGCAGTATTTT
CDR3aa: CASSRGSTSTDTQYF